This passage covers 31 T cell receptor beta chains from one sample sequenced in a study of blood T cell repertoires in COVID-19. The assay was immunoSEQ multiplex PCR, and TCRdb's table has in-frame clones only and misses some. This table has around 95,000 clones, about 80% appearing once. Sample: peripheral blood. These receptors were taken from a man in his 70s with active or convalescent COVID-19.

The genes are TRBV6-5 and TRBJ1-1; 9 bases are shared with TRBD1. Losses at the gene ends were 5 bases for V and 4 bases for J; bases not matched to a gene: 8. The germline V gene encodes CDR1 MNHEY and CDR2 SVGAGI. The CDR3 contains 15 residues. The DNA for the CDR3 is TGTGCCAGCAGTCGGACAGGGGATAAGGGCACTGAAGCTTTCTTT. This sequence encodes CASSRTGDKGTEAFF.

In this sample, this clone turned up once. The V gene is TRBV6-2 or TRBV6-3, the J gene TRBJ2-7, with 7 bases matching TRBD1. The CDR3 extends over 16 amino acids. Trimming cost V 2 bases and J 9 bases; bases outside gene matches: 16. The V gene's germline CDR1 is MNHEY and CDR2 SVGEGT. CDR3 nucleotides: TGTGCCAGCAGTTACGGTTCTAGGACAGGACCAATTGGGCAGTACTTC. This encodes CASSYGSRTGPIGQYF.

The genes are TRBV14 and TRBJ2-7; possible D gene TRBD2, 5 bases. The CDR3 covers 16 residues. Trimming stripped 0 bases from V and 0 bases from J, with 12 bases between. Looked up from germline, CDR1 is SGHDN and CDR2 is FVKESK. Here the CDR3 DNA reads TGTGCCAGCAGCCAAGAGGGATGGGAGAGCTCCTACGAGCAGTACTTC. Translated, it gives CASSQEGWESSYEQYF. The whole variable domain, remainder taken from reference TRBV14 and TRBJ2-7, is EAGVTQFPSHSVIEKGQTVTLRCDPISGHDNLYWYRRVMGKEIKFLLHFVKESKQDESGMPNNRFLAERTGGTYSTLKVQPAELEDSGVYFCASSQEGWESSYEQYFGPGTRLTVT.

This chain joins TRBV19 and TRBJ1-5; D is possibly TRBD1 (6 bases). The V end was cut by 8 bases, the J end by 6 bases, with 17 bases between. CDR1 is LNHDA and CDR2 is SQIVND in the germline V gene (reference sequence). This CDR3 comprises 14 residues. The CDR3 nucleotides read TGTGCCAGTGCCACAAACAGGGTGGGTCAGCCCCAGCATTTT. It codes for CASATNRVGQPQHF.

The V gene is TRBV7-6, the J gene TRBJ2-2; 12 nucleotides align to TRBD1. Germline V CDR1 and CDR2: SGHVS, FNYEAQ. The V segment lost 2 bases and the J segment 2 bases; nucleotides outside the gene matches: 9. This CDR3 comprises 19 residues. The CDR3 reads CASSLRGQGARKNTGELFF. The CDR3 region has the DNA TGTGCCAGCAGCTTACGGGGACAGGGGGCGAGAAAAAACACCGGGGAGCTGTTTTTT.

The chain combines TRBV3-1 (or the pseudogene TRBV3-2) with TRBJ1-3; a possible D gene is TRBD1 (6 bases). CDR3 length: 14 residues. The germline CDR1 and CDR2 sequences are LGHDT and YNNKEL (reference sequence). V gave up 5 bases and J gave up 2 bases, with 10 bases separating them. CDR3 sequence reads: CASSESGAGNTIYF. CDR3 DNA sequence: TGTGCCAGCAGCGAGTCAGGGGCTGGAAACACCATATATTTT.

This chain joins TRBV7-9 and TRBJ1-3; TRBD1 might be the D (5 bases). This CDR3 region has 16 residues. Germline lookup yields CDR1 SEHNR and CDR2 FQNEAQ (reference sequence). The V end lost 3 bases, the J end lost 1 base, and 13 bases lay between the germline ends. The CDR3 DNA follows: TGTGCCAGCAGCTTCTCGTTAGGGGTATCTGGAAACACCATATATTTT. It codes for CASSFSLGVSGNTIYF.

The CDR3 nucleotides read TGTGCCAGCAATTTCGCGGGATGGAACACTGAAGCTTTCTTT. Its translation: CASNFAGWNTEAFF. The chain has TRBV25-1 and TRBJ1-1; D ambiguous. The germline V gene encodes CDR1 MGHDK and CDR2 SYGVNS. Trimming removed 7 bases at V and 1 base at J, with 13 bases between. This CDR3 contains 14 residues. The full variable domain, in which reference TRBV25-1 and TRBJ1-1 provide the parts outside the CDR3, is EADIYQTPRYLVIGTGKKITLECSQTMGHDKMYWYQQDPGMELHLIHYSYGVNSTEKGDLSSESTVSRIRTEHFPLTLESARPSHTSQYLCASNFAGWNTEAFFGQGTRLTVV.

This clone was recorded only once. The gene calls are TRBV6-5 and TRBJ1-1; 11 nucleotides align to TRBD1. This CDR3 has 15 amino acids. Germline-derived CDR1 and CDR2 are MNHEY and SVGAGI. V lost 6 bases and J lost 4; bases outside the gene matches: 7. The CDR3 is CASRVGGTGGTEAFF. The CDR3 DNA reads TGTGCCAGCAGAGTAGGGGGGACAGGGGGCACTGAAGCTTTCTTT.

The J gene is TRBJ1-1, the V gene TRBV9; perhaps TRBD1 as D (6 bases). Trimming pared 3 bases from V and 0 bases from J, leaving 21 bases between. The CDR3 sequence is 18 residues long. Germline V lookup: CDR1 SGDLS, CDR2 YYNGEE. The chain's CDR3 is CASSENRDTGHMNTEAFF. The CDR3 coding sequence is TGTGCCAGCAGCGAAAATCGGGACACTGGGCACATGAACACTGAAGCTTTCTTT.

The chain recombines TRBV25-1 with TRBJ1-4, with D perhaps TRBD1 (6 bases). The CDR3 is made up of 16 amino acids. The V end was cut by 1 base, the J end by 14 bases, with 23 bases between. The germline gives CDR1 MGHDK, CDR2 SYGVNS. The CDR3 sequence is CASSELSGGLNHRLFF. Here the CDR3 DNA reads TGTGCCAGCAGTGAATTGTCGGGGGGCTTAAACCATCGGCTGTTTTTT.

The V call is TRBV7-3, the J call TRBJ2-5; 8 nucleotides agree with TRBD1. The CDR3 is 13 amino acids. V gave up 4 bases and J gave up 6 bases; unmatched junction bases: 4. CDR1 SGHTA and CDR2 FQGTGA come from the germline V gene. DNA for the CDR3: TGTGCCAGCAGCTCCGACAGGGGAAAGACCCAGTACTTC. Its translation is CASSSDRGKTQYF.

The chain carries TRBV19 and TRBJ2-5, with D tentatively TRBD1 (6 bases). Germline CDR1 and CDR2: LNHDA and SQIVND (reference sequence). Trimming removed 6 bases from V and 2 bases from J, with 13 bases in between. The CDR3 totals 14 residues. This CDR3 is CASSPKTGQETQYF. CDR3 DNA: TGTGCCAGTAGCCCAAAGACAGGACAAGAGACCCAGTACTTC.

The rearrangement links TRBV5-6 to TRBJ2-7, with D perhaps TRBD1 (5 bases). The CDR3 runs to 15 residues. Trimming pared 0 bases from V and 5 bases from J, leaving 15 bases between. Germline loops: CDR1 SGHDT, CDR2 YYEEEE. The CDR3 DNA is TGTGCCAGCAGCTTGGCCCGCGGCAGGGTCCACGAGCAGTACTTC. It translates to CASSLARGRVHEQYF.

CDR3 residues: CASSFIPTGSNSPLHF. CDR3 in DNA: TGTGCCAGCAGCTTCATCCCGACAGGGTCTAATTCACCCCTCCACTTT. This chain uses TRBV7-9 with TRBJ1-6, with TRBD1 matching over 7 bases. The CDR3 is 16 amino acids. Unmatched junction bases numbered 8, after V lost 3 bases and J lost 6 bases. CDR1 is SEHNR, CDR2 FQNEAQ, per germline (reference sequence).

The genes are TRBV28 and TRBJ1-2, with D perhaps matching TRBD1 (6 bases). Germline CDR1 is MDHEN and CDR2 is SYDVKM. The V gene lost 5 bases and the J gene lost 10 bases, with 20 bases spanning the gap. The CDR3 sequence is 14 residues long. As DNA, the CDR3 is TGTGCCAGCAGTACGCCACCGACAGGAAATGCCTACACCTTC. Amino acids: CASSTPPTGNAYTF.

This clone was seen ten or more times. The chain is built from TRBV27 and TRBJ2-1; 8 positions match TRBD2. The CDR3 runs to 13 residues. Germline V gene data show CDR1 as MNHEY and CDR2 as SMNVEV (reference sequence). V trimming: 6 bases; J trimming: 8 bases; junction bases outside the gene matches: 6. DNA for the CDR3: TGTGCCAGCAGATCTCGGGGGGGTCATGAGCAGTTCTTC. Amino acid sequence: CASRSRGGHEQFF.

The CDR3 region has the DNA TGTGCCAGCAGCTTAGCCGGGGACTTCGGGTACGAGCAGTTCTTC. It yields the protein CASSLAGDFGYEQFF. The rearrangement links TRBV11-3 to TRBJ2-1; D perhaps matches TRBD2 (6 bases). CDR3 length: 15 amino acids. With 1 base removed from V and 10 bases from J, the gap between germline ends came to 17 bases. The V gene's germline CDR1 is SGHNT and CDR2 YENEEA.

There are a few counts of this clone. The genes are TRBV24-1 and TRBJ1-2; D not resolved. Trimming cost V 1 base and J 7 bases, with 9 bases left between them. The CDR3 covers 13 residues. CDR1 KGHDR and CDR2 SFDVKD come from the germline V gene. DNA for the CDR3: TGTGCCACCAGTGATTTCGCCGGGGTTGGCTACACCTTC. It specifies CATSDFAGVGYTF.

The chain combines TRBV7-6 with TRBJ2-1; TRBD2 matches 10 bases. The trim removed 4 bases at V and 4 bases at J, leaving 10 bases unmatched. Germline assignment: CDR1 SGHVS and CDR2 FNYEAQ. CDR3 length equals 17 residues. CDR3 loop: CASSYHEASGSYNEQFF. Here the CDR3 DNA reads TGTGCCAGCAGCTATCATGAGGCTAGCGGGAGTTACAATGAGCAGTTCTTC.

V is TRBV7-8 and J is TRBJ2-5; D perhaps matches TRBD2 (6 bases). The CDR3 has 15 residues. Deletions cut 8 bases from V and 1 base from J, with 17 bases between. CDR1 SGHVS and CDR2 FQNEAQ come from the germline V gene. The CDR3 bases are TGTGCCAGCCGCCCTAGCGAGATATCCCAAGAGACCCAGTACTTC. Residues: CASRPSEISQETQYF.

The chain employs TRBV5-6 and TRBJ1-5; maybe TRBD1 (6 bases). Germline CDR1 and CDR2: SGHDT and YYEEEE. The CDR3 spans 15 residues. Trimming pared 4 bases from V and 4 bases from J, leaving 15 bases between. CDR3 coding DNA: TGTGCCAGCAGCACGAGGGGGGGCGGTAATCAGCCCCAGCATTTT. Translated: CASSTRGGGNQPQHF.

The chain uses TRBV6-2 or TRBV6-3 and TRBJ1-2; 8 bases line up with TRBD1. CDR1 and CDR2 from the germline V gene are MNHEY and SVGEGT. The CDR3 runs 14 residues. With 5 bases clipped from V and 8 bases from J, the junction kept 10 bases outside the gene matches. CDR3: CASSPVQGAEGYTF. In nucleotides, the CDR3 is TGTGCCAGCAGTCCCGTGCAGGGGGCAGAAGGCTACACCTTC.

This chain connects TRBV9 to TRBJ1-1; TRBD1 matches at 7 bases. This CDR3 comprises 14 residues. V trimming: 1 base; J trimming: 2 bases; junction bases outside the gene matches: 2. Looked up from germline, CDR1 is SGDLS and CDR2 is YYNGEE. The CDR3 reads CASSVTGDNTEAFF. CDR3 coding DNA: TGTGCCAGCAGCGTAACAGGGGACAACACTGAAGCTTTCTTT.

J is TRBJ1-3 and V is TRBV19, with TRBD1 identical over 9 bases. Unmatched junction bases numbered 8, after V lost 5 bases and J lost 0 bases. The CDR3 loop spans 17 amino acids. Looked up from germline, CDR1 is LNHDA and CDR2 is SQIVND (reference sequence). CDR3 in DNA: TGTGCCAGTAGTCCCGGGACAGGGTACACCTCTGGAAACACCATATATTTT. Translated: CASSPGTGYTSGNTIYF. Combining the CDR3 with reference TRBV19 and TRBJ1-3 gives the whole variable domain DGGITQSPKYLFRKEGQNVTLSCEQNLNHDAMYWYRQDPGQGLRLIYYSQIVNDFQKGDIAEGYSVSREKKESFPLTVTSAQKNPTAFYLCASSPGTGYTSGNTIYFGEGSWLTVV.

The CDR3 region has the DNA TGTGCCAGCGGGACAGCGAATAGCAATCAGCCCCAGCATTTT. This gives the protein CASGTANSNQPQHF. This rearrangement joins TRBV2 to TRBJ1-5; 7 bases map to TRBD1. V dropped 8 bases and J dropped 0; count of bases not matched to a gene: 4. Germline V gives CDR1 SNHLY, CDR2 FYNNEI. The CDR3 spans 14 residues.

This clone has only a few counts. Other DNA sequences from this sample encode an identical CDR3 as well. The rearrangement joins TRBV6-2 or TRBV6-3 to TRBJ1-2; D call uncertain. Looked up from germline, CDR1 is MNHEY and CDR2 is SVGEGT. The CDR3 consists of 12 residues. Trimming cost V 3 bases and J 5 bases, with 7 bases left between them. CDR3 DNA: TGTGCCAGCAGTTATGAGGCGTATGGCTACACCTTC. Residues: CASSYEAYGYTF.

This chain uses TRBV10-3 with TRBJ2-3; 9 nucleotides match TRBD1. CDR1 is ENHRY, CDR2 SYGVKD, per germline. The CDR3 totals 16 residues. V lost 2 bases, J lost 3 bases, and 6 bases stayed unmatched. For the CDR3, the DNA is TGTGCCATCAGTGAGAGACAGGGGGTACGAACAGATACGCAGTATTTT. Protein: CAISERQGVRTDTQYF.

The CDR3 DNA sequence: TGTGCCTGGAGTGCCGATAACAGCGGGAGGGTTAGGTACAATGAGCAGTTCTTC. Its translation is CAWSADNSGRVRYNEQFF. This rearrangement joins TRBV30 to TRBJ2-1; TRBD2 agrees at 10 bases. The germline gives CDR1 GTSNPN, CDR2 SVGIG (reference sequence). J lost 4 bases, V lost 1 base, and 13 bases had no gene match. The CDR3 contains 18 residues.

The gene calls are TRBV28 and TRBJ2-7; 9 bases align to TRBD1. The CDR3 extends over 16 amino acids. Trimming cost V 5 bases and J 5 bases; bases outside gene matches: 13. Germline loops: CDR1 MDHEN, CDR2 SYDVKM. The CDR3 nucleotides read TGTGCCAGCAGTAACCACATCGGGACAGGGAAAAACGAGCAGTACTTC. It yields the protein CASSNHIGTGKNEQYF.

The V call is TRBV24-1, the J call TRBJ2-5, with TRBD1 matching over 9 bases. This CDR3 region has 15 residues. Looked up from germline, CDR1 is KGHDR and CDR2 is SFDVKD. The junction had 8 bases not matched to a gene; V was cut back by 4 bases and J by 6 bases. The CDR3 reads CATSEPGQGGKTQYF. Written as DNA, the CDR3 is TGTGCCACCAGTGAACCGGGACAGGGAGGAAAGACCCAGTACTTC.